The subject of this entry is one T cell receptor beta chain. The data belong to a study of OX40 agonist ivuxolimab in advanced cancers. Repertoires were generated with immunoSEQ multiplex PCR, while TCRdb's copy carries only in-frame clones and drops some. The sample holds 40,000 to 60,000 clones, around 80% seen once. After removal of 5 bases from V and 0 bases from J, the junction contained 8 bases not matched to a gene. This CDR3 is built from 16 residues. CDR1 and CDR2 from the germline V gene are SGHAT and FQNNGV. The chain is built from TRBV11-2 and TRBJ1-1; the match to TRBD1 covers 8 bases. This specimen was CD4+ or CD8+ T cells sorted from blood, taken in a trial of the OX40 agonist ivuxolimab. This TCR was sampled from an adult with an advanced solid tumor such as melanoma, head and neck, liver or kidney cancer. Here the CDR3 reads CASSRGQGFMNTEAFF. Written as DNA, the CDR3 is TGTGCCAGCAGCCGTGGACAGGGCTTCATGAACACTGAAGCTTTCTTT.